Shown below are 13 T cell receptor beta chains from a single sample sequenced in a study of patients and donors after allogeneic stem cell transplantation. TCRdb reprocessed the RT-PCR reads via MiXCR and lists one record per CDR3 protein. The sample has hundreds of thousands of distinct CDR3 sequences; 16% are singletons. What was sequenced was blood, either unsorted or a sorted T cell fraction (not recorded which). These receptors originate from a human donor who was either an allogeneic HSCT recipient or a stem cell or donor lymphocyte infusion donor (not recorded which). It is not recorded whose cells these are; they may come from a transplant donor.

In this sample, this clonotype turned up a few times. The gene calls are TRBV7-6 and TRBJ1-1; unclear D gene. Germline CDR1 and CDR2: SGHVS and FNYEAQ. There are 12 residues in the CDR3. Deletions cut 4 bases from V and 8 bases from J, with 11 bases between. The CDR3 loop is CASSSSRTEAFF. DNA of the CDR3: TGTGCCAGCAGCTCGTCACGGACGGAAGCTTTCTTT. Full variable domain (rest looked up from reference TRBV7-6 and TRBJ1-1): GAGVSQSPRYKVTKRGQDVALRCDPISGHVSLYWYRQALGQGPEFLTYFNYEAQQDKSGLPNDRFSAERPEGSISTLTIQRTEQRDSAMYRCASSSSRTEAFFGQGTRLTVV.

CDR3 DNA: TGCAGCGTTGCCCCTGAGGGGGGAAACACCATATATTTT. It codes for CSVAPEGGNTIYF. The V gene is TRBV29-1, the J gene TRBJ1-3, with D possibly TRBD1 on 5 matching bases. The CDR3 totals 13 residues. The germline V gene has CDR1 SQVTM and CDR2 ANQGSEA. Trimming removed 4 bases from V and 4 bases from J, with 11 bases in between.

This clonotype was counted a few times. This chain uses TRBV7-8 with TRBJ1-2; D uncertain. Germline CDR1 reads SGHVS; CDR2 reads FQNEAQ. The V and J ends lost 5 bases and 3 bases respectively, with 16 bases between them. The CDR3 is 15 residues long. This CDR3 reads CASSQGEWVYYGYTF. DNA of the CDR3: TGTGCCAGCAGCCAAGGCGAGTGGGTTTACTATGGCTACACCTTC.

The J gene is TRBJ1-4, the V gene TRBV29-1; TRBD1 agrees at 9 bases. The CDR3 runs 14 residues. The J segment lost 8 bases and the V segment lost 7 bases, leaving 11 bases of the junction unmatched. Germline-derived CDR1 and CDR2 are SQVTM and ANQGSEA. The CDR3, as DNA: TGCAGCGCAAGGTCGGGACAGGGAAGCGAAAAACTGTTTTTT. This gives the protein CSARSGQGSEKLFF.

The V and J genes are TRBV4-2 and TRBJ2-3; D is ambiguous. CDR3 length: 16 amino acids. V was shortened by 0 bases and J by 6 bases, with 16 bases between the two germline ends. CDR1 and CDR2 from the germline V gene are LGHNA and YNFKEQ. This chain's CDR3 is CASSQEGTGPGDTQYF. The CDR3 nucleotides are TGTGCCAGCAGCCAAGAGGGTACGGGCCCCGGGGATACGCAGTATTTT.

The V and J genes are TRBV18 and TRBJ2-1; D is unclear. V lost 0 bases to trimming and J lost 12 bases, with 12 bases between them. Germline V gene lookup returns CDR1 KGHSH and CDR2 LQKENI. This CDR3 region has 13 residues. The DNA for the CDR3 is TGTGCCAGCTCACCACCGGTGGCGCCGGGGCAGTTCTTC. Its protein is CASSPPVAPGQFF.

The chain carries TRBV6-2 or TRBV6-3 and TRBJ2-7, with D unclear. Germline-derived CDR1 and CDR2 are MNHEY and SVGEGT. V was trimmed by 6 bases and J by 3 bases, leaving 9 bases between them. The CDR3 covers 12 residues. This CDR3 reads CASRHNIYEQYF. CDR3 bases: TGTGCCAGCAGACATAATATCTACGAGCAGTACTTC.

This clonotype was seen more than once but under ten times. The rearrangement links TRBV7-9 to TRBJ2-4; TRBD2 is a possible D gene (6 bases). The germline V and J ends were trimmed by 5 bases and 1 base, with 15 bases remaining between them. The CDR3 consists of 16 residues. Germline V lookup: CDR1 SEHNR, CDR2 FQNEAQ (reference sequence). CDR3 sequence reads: CASSQTSGIAKNIQYF. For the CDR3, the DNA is TGTGCCAGCAGCCAGACTAGTGGAATTGCCAAAAACATTCAGTACTTC.

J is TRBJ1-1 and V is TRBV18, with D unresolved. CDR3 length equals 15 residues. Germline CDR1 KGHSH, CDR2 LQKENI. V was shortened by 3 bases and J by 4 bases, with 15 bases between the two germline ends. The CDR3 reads CASSPLEGWGTEAFF. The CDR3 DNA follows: TGTGCCAGCTCACCCCTTGAGGGCTGGGGCACTGAAGCTTTCTTT.

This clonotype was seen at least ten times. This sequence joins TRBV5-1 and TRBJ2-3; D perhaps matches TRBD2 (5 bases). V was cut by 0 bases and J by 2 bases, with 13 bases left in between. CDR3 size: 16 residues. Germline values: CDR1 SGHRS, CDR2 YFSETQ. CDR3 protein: CASSLAGLTNTDTQYF. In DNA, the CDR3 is TGCGCCAGCAGCTTGGCCGGACTGACGAACACAGATACGCAGTATTTT.

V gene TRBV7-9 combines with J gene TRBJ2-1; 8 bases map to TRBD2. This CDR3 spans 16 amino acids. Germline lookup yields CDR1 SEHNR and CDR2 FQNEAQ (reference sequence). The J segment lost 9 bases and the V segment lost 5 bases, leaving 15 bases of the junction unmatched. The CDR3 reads CASSVLTSVARGEQFF. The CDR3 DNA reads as TGTGCCAGCAGCGTCCTGACTAGCGTGGCTAGGGGTGAGCAGTTCTTC.

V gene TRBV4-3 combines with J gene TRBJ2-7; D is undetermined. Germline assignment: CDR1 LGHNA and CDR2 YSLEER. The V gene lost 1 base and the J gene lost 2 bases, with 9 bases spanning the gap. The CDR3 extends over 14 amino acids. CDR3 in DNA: TGCGCCAGCAGCCAAGTTTTAGGACCCTACGAGCAGTACTTC. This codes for CASSQVLGPYEQYF.

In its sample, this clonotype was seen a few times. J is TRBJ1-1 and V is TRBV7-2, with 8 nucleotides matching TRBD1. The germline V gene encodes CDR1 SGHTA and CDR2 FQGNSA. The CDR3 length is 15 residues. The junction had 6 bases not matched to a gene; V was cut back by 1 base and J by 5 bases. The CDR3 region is CASSLGAGGWTEAFF. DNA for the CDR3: TGTGCCAGCAGCTTAGGGGCAGGGGGCTGGACTGAAGCTTTCTTT.